These 29 T cell receptor beta chains were sequenced from one sample in a study of shared clonotypes between healthy human individuals. Sequencing used immunoSEQ multiplex PCR; TCRdb keeps in-frame clones, though not all of them. The sample holds roughly 1,000,000 clones, 70% to 80% seen once. Material for sequencing was memory CD4+ T cells from PBMCs. Subset noted: CD45RA-negative fraction. These receptors were obtained from a man younger than 35 in good health. Some clones in this sample may be carry-over from other donors' samples.

The chain has TRBV7-2 and TRBJ1-5, with D unresolved. The V end was cut by 1 base, the J end by 2 bases, with 15 bases between. CDR3 length equals 17 residues. In germline, CDR1 is SGHTA, CDR2 FQGNSA. The CDR3 coding sequence is TGTGCCAGCAGCTTAGTGGGTAGCGGATGGGGCAATCAGCCCCAGCATTTT. Protein: CASSLVGSGWGNQPQHF. The complete variable domain, with remaining parts taken from reference TRBV7-2 and TRBJ1-5, reads GAGVSQSPSNKVTEKGKDVELRCDPISGHTALYWYRQSLGQGLEFLIYFQGNSAPDKSGLPSDRFSAERTGGSVSTLTIQRTQQEDSAVYLCASSLVGSGWGNQPQHFGDGTRLSIL.

The V and J genes are TRBV9 and TRBJ2-1, with TRBD2 matching 9 bases. After removal of 4 bases from V and 2 bases from J, the junction contained 7 bases not matched to a gene. Germline CDR1 SGDLS, CDR2 YYNGEE. The CDR3 sequence is 16 residues long. In DNA, the CDR3 is TGTGCCAGCAGCTTCTCTAGCGGGACCACCTACAATGAGCAGTTCTTC. Translated: CASSFSSGTTYNEQFF.

Details on this clone: In the same sample, other DNA sequences code for this CDR3. This chain uses TRBV5-1 with TRBJ1-1; TRBD1 might be the D (5 bases). This CDR3 spans 14 amino acids. Germline V gene data show CDR1 as SGHRS and CDR2 as YFSETQ. The V end was cut by 4 bases, the J end by 2 bases, with 12 bases between. CDR3 region: CASSPQGGNTEAFF. As DNA, the CDR3 is TGCGCCAGCAGCCCTCAGGGAGGCAACACTGAAGCTTTCTTT.

The chain carries TRBV28 and TRBJ1-2, with TRBD1 matching over 9 bases. CDR3 length equals 13 residues. The germline V gene encodes CDR1 MDHEN and CDR2 SYDVKM. The trim removed 5 bases at V and 10 bases at J, leaving 8 bases unmatched. The CDR3 loop reads CASSLTWTGVYTF. DNA of the CDR3: TGTGCCAGCAGTCTTACTTGGACAGGGGTCTACACCTTC.

The chain links TRBV5-1 to TRBJ1-3, with D possibly matching TRBD1 (6 bases). The germline CDR1 and CDR2 sequences are SGHRS and YFSETQ. The length of the CDR3 is 16 residues. Between the trimmed V and J ends, which lost 1 base and 0 bases, there was a span of 11 bases. CDR3 coding DNA: TGCGCCAGCAGCTTGATCTCAGGGGTCTCTGGAAACACCATATATTTT. Amino acids: CASSLISGVSGNTIYF.

The chain carries TRBV4-3 and TRBJ2-2, with D maybe TRBD2 (5 bases). Germline V CDR1 and CDR2: LGHNA, YSLEER. V was shortened by 3 bases and J by 6 bases, with 11 bases between the two germline ends. The CDR3 is 14 amino acids. The CDR3 bases are TGCGCCAGCAGCCATCAAGGGAGCCCCGGGGAGCTGTTTTTT. This codes for CASSHQGSPGELFF.

V is TRBV2 and J is TRBJ1-5; 7 bases fit TRBD1. This CDR3 contains 14 residues. Germline loops: CDR1 SNHLY, CDR2 FYNNEI. With 7 bases clipped from V and 7 bases from J, the junction kept 10 bases outside the gene matches. CDR3 sequence reads: CASNQGGARQPQHF. DNA for the CDR3: TGTGCCAGCAACCAAGGGGGCGCGAGGCAGCCCCAGCATTTT.

The rearrangement joins TRBV7-9 to TRBJ2-1; 14 positions match TRBD2. Germline CDR1 is SEHNR and CDR2 is FQNEAQ (reference sequence). After removal of 4 bases from V and 13 bases from J, the junction contained 15 bases not matched to a gene. The CDR3 contains 17 residues. Here the CDR3 reads CASSSGGLAGGSPAQFF. The CDR3 nucleotides read TGTGCCAGCAGCTCGGGCGGACTAGCGGGGGGATCACCTGCCCAGTTCTTC. The entire variable domain, with the rest obtained from reference TRBV7-9 and TRBJ2-1, is as follows: DTGVSQNPRHKITKRGQNVTFRCDPISEHNRLYWYRQTLGQGPEFLTYFQNEAQLEKSRLLSDRFSAERPKGSFSTLEIQRTEQGDSAMYLCASSSGGLAGGSPAQFFGPGTRLTVL.

This clone has at least ten counts. The rearrangement joins TRBV5-1 to TRBJ2-6, with TRBD2 identical over 9 bases. The CDR3 length is 17 residues. The germline V gene has CDR1 SGHRS and CDR2 YFSETQ. Trimming cost V 4 bases and J 0 bases; bases outside gene matches: 5. In DNA form, the CDR3 reads TGCGCCAGCAGCGGAGGGACTAGCCGCTCTGGGGCCAACGTCCTGACTTTC. This sequence encodes CASSGGTSRSGANVLTF.

The CDR3 protein is CASSSQLIGVYEQYF. The CDR3 region has the DNA TGTGCCAGCAGTTCCCAACTTATTGGGGTCTACGAGCAGTACTTC. The genes are TRBV2 and TRBJ2-7; no firm D call. The V gene's germline CDR1 is SNHLY and CDR2 FYNNEI. Trimming removed 5 bases from V and 3 bases from J, with 17 bases in between. This CDR3 has 15 amino acids.

The V gene is TRBV2, the J gene TRBJ1-4; D is ambiguous. Deletions cut 0 bases from V and 11 bases from J, with 13 bases between. Germline CDR1 is SNHLY and CDR2 is FYNNEI. The CDR3 totals 14 residues. The CDR3 DNA sequence: TGTGCCAGCAGTGAAGCGCTTGCACGTCAGAAACTGTTTTTT. It is translated as CASSEALARQKLFF.

The chain employs TRBV7-2 and TRBJ2-4; D may be TRBD2 (6 bases). CDR1 SGHTA and CDR2 FQGNSA come from the germline V gene. This CDR3 is built from 15 residues. The V and J ends lost 3 bases and 6 bases respectively, with 15 bases between them. This CDR3 reads CASSLDPGGLNIQYF. CDR3 nucleotide sequence: TGTGCCAGCAGCTTGGACCCCGGGGGACTAAACATTCAGTACTTC. Looking up the rest from reference TRBV7-2 and TRBJ2-4 gives the full variable domain: GAGVSQSPSNKVTEKGKDVELRCDPISGHTALYWYRQSLGQGLEFLIYFQGNSAPDKSGLPSDRFSAERTGGSVSTLTIQRTQQEDSAVYLCASSLDPGGLNIQYFGAGTRLSVL.

The V and J genes are TRBV11-2 and TRBJ2-1, with D unresolved. Germline CDR1 SGHAT, CDR2 FQNNGV. With 4 bases removed from V and 10 bases from J, the gap between germline ends came to 17 bases. This CDR3 region has 14 residues. The DNA of the CDR3 is TGTGCCAGCAGCTCAATCATTGGGCTGCGGGAGCAGTTCTTC. Translated: CASSSIIGLREQFF.

This clone was observed a single time. The J gene is TRBJ1-5, the V gene TRBV6-1; D not certain. The CDR3 runs 14 residues. Trimming pared 2 bases from V and 9 bases from J, leaving 14 bases between. Germline lookup yields CDR1 MNHNS and CDR2 SASEGT. The CDR3: CASSENEGRLPQHF. CDR3 DNA: TGTGCCAGCAGTGAAAATGAGGGAAGGTTGCCCCAGCATTTT.

This clone appeared a few times. The chain employs TRBV4-1 and TRBJ2-1; 7 nucleotides line up with TRBD2. This CDR3 region has 19 residues. The germline CDR1 and CDR2 sequences are MGHRA and YSYEKL. V shed 1 base and J 7 bases; nucleotides not matched to a gene: 19. CDR3 sequence reads: CASSQVPPTSADYGNEQFF. The CDR3 region has the DNA TGCGCCAGCAGCCAAGTTCCCCCAACTAGCGCCGATTATGGAAATGAGCAGTTCTTC.

The chain carries TRBV28 and TRBJ2-7, with 7 bases aligning to TRBD1. This CDR3 spans 12 amino acids. Germline lookup yields CDR1 MDHEN and CDR2 SYDVKM. Trimming took 6 bases from V and 5 from J; bases not matched to a gene: 4. The CDR3 region is CASRQGQDEQYF. CDR3 nucleotides: TGTGCCAGCAGACAAGGACAGGACGAGCAGTACTTC.

This CDR3 reads CASSGNNQPQHF. The CDR3 DNA reads as TGTGCCAGCAGCGGGAACAATCAGCCCCAGCATTTT. The chain employs TRBV25-1 and TRBJ1-5; the D is unclear. CDR3 length equals 12 residues. The V end lost 6 bases, the J end lost 3 bases, and 6 bases lay between the germline ends. Germline CDR1 is MGHDK and CDR2 is SYGVNS. Looking up the rest from reference TRBV25-1 and TRBJ1-5 gives the full variable domain: EADIYQTPRYLVIGTGKKITLECSQTMGHDKMYWYQQDPGMELHLIHYSYGVNSTEKGDLSSESTVSRIRTEHFPLTLESARPSHTSQYLCASSGNNQPQHFGDGTRLSIL.

The chain carries TRBV5-6 and TRBJ2-2; the D gene is possibly TRBD1 (5 bases). Between the trimmed V and J ends, which lost 0 bases and 6 bases, there was a span of 24 bases. Germline CDR1 reads SGHDT; CDR2 reads YYEEEE. CDR3 length: 19 amino acids. The CDR3 nucleotides read TGTGCCAGCAGCTTGGCGGGCAGTGGGGCGGTGATAGTGGCCGGGGAGCTGTTTTTT. This codes for CASSLAGSGAVIVAGELFF.

This chain connects TRBV30 to TRBJ2-7; TRBD2 aligns across 12 bases. This CDR3 has 20 residues. Trimming took 0 bases from V and 0 from J; bases not matched to a gene: 15. The germline V gene has CDR1 GTSNPN and CDR2 SVGIG (reference sequence). DNA of the CDR3: TGTGCCTGGAGTGTAAGGCCAATGGGACTAGCGGGCATTAGCTCCTACGAGCAGTACTTC. Protein: CAWSVRPMGLAGISSYEQYF. The full variable domain, in which reference TRBV30 and TRBJ2-7 provide the parts outside the CDR3, is SQTIHQWPATLVQPVGSPLSLECTVEGTSNPNLYWYRQAAGRGLQLLFYSVGIGQISSEVPQNLSASRPQDRQFILSSKKLLLSDSGFYLCAWSVRPMGLAGISSYEQYFGPGTRLTVT.

This chain joins TRBV2 and TRBJ2-3; a possible D gene is TRBD2 (7 bases). With 5 bases removed from V and 8 bases from J, the gap between germline ends came to 26 bases. Germline V lookup: CDR1 SNHLY, CDR2 FYNNEI. The CDR3 totals 17 residues. The CDR3 DNA is TGTGCCAGCAGTCCCCCCTTCCGGGTAGGGGGGGGGCTTACGCAGTATTTT. It translates to CASSPPFRVGGGLTQYF. Drawing the rest from reference TRBV2 and TRBJ2-3, the complete variable domain is EPEVTQTPSHQVTQMGQEVILRCVPISNHLYFYWYRQILGQKVEFLVSFYNNEISEKSEIFDDQFSVERPDGSNFTLKIRSTKLEDSAMYFCASSPPFRVGGGLTQYFGPGTRLTVL.

The CDR3, as DNA: TGCAGCGTCTACGCGGGGGGCTACGAGCAGTACTTC. Its protein product is CSVYAGGYEQYF. The rearrangement uses TRBV29-1 and TRBJ2-7, with 8 nucleotides matching TRBD2. The V gene end was trimmed by 6 bases and the J gene end by 3 bases; junction bases not matched to a gene: 4. Germline-derived CDR1 and CDR2 are SQVTM and ANQGSEA. The length of the CDR3 is 12 residues.

The rearrangement links TRBV29-1 to TRBJ2-7; a weak D match, TRBD2 (5 bases). The CDR3 covers 12 residues. V was cut by 7 bases and J by 2 bases, with 12 bases left in between. Germline CDR1 and CDR2: SQVTM and ANQGSEA. The CDR3 DNA sequence: TGCAGCGCGAGGGTCAAAGCCTACGAGCAGTACTTC. Residues: CSARVKAYEQYF.

The DNA for the CDR3 is TGTGCCAGCCTCGGACAGAGCAATCAGCCCCAGCATTTT. This gives the protein CASLGQSNQPQHF. The chain links TRBV2 to TRBJ1-5; TRBD1 might be the D (6 bases). The CDR3 is 13 amino acids. Trimming shortened V by 8 bases and J by 1 base, and 9 bases separated the two germline ends. Germline CDR1 reads SNHLY; CDR2 reads FYNNEI.

The table lists this clone with a count of one. The chain combines TRBV28 with TRBJ1-4; D gene unclear. This CDR3 is 16 amino acids long. The V end was cut by 6 bases, the J end by 3 bases, with 17 bases between. Germline CDR1 MDHEN, CDR2 SYDVKM. DNA of the CDR3: TGTGCCAGCAGACCGCTTGGGGTTGGTTCTAATGAAAAACTGTTTTTT. This sequence encodes CASRPLGVGSNEKLFF.

The CDR3 DNA follows: TGTGCCAGCAGCCCAAGACTAGCGAGCGGGGAGCTGTTTTTT. As protein: CASSPRLASGELFF. This chain links TRBV27 with TRBJ2-2, with 8 nucleotides matching TRBD2. The CDR3 runs 14 residues. Per germline, CDR1 MNHEY and CDR2 SMNVEV (reference sequence). After removal of 6 bases from V and 7 bases from J, the junction contained 7 bases not matched to a gene.

The rearrangement uses TRBV5-1 and TRBJ2-5; TRBD2 aligns across 12 bases. The CDR3 runs 15 residues. Germline CDR1 and CDR2: SGHRS and YFSETQ. V gave up 4 bases and J gave up 5 bases; unmatched junction bases: 6. CDR3 DNA: TGCGCCAGCAGCCCGGGACTAGCGGGTTCGGAGACCCAGTACTTC. Translation: CASSPGLAGSETQYF.

The J gene is TRBJ1-2, the V gene TRBV5-5; a weak D match, TRBD1 (6 bases). This CDR3 has 14 amino acids. Looked up from germline, CDR1 is SGHKS and CDR2 is YYEKEE (reference sequence). The V and J ends lost 4 bases and 4 bases respectively, with 14 bases between them. CDR3 region: CASSPGQSSYGYTF. The DNA of the CDR3 is TGTGCCAGCAGCCCTGGACAGTCCTCCTATGGCTACACCTTC.

The chain is built from TRBV11-2 and TRBJ2-2; the match to TRBD1 covers 9 bases. The V segment lost 3 bases and the J segment 1 base; nucleotides outside the gene matches: 6. Germline assignment: CDR1 SGHAT and CDR2 FQNNGV. The CDR3 is 17 amino acids. The CDR3 DNA is TGTGCCAGCAGCTTCTACTCGGGACAGGGGAACACCGGGGAGCTGTTTTTT. This codes for CASSFYSGQGNTGELFF. Full variable domain (remainder filled in from reference TRBV11-2 and TRBJ2-2): EAGVAQSPRYKIIEKRQSVAFWCNPISGHATLYWYQQILGQGPKLLIQFQNNGVVDDSQLPKDRFSAERLKGVDSTLKIQPAKLEDSAVYLCASSFYSGQGNTGELFFGEGSRLTVL.

As to this clone: This may stem from a read error, because a much larger clone lies one nucleotide away. Other DNA sequences in this sample translate to the same CDR3. The genes are TRBV5-1 and TRBJ1-3; D is unclear. This CDR3 has 12 amino acids. V was trimmed by 0 bases and J by 4 bases, leaving 2 bases between them. From germline, CDR1 is SGHRS and CDR2 YFSETQ. The CDR3 reads CASSLEGNTIYF. For the CDR3, the DNA is TGCGCCAGCAGCTTGGAAGGAAACACCATATATTTT.